This TCR beta chain was retrieved from a study of cytomegalovirus exposure and HLA in healthy donors. The table came from immunoSEQ multiplex PCR; TCRdb's copy has only in-frame clones and leaves some out. The sample lists around 61,000 clones, around nine tenths seen once, with 1.1% in the top ten. This CDR3 region has 14 residues. Trimming removed 0 bases from V and 7 bases from J, with 11 bases in between. CDR1 SGDLS and CDR2 YYNGEE come from the germline V gene. The sequencing sample was made of PBMCs. The clonotype originates from a man between 18 and 35 years old in good health and CMV-seronegative. The chain employs TRBV9 and TRBJ2-1, with D perhaps matching TRBD2 (5 bases). CDR3 bases: TGTGCCAGCAGCGTAGCTGGAGGAAATAATGAGCAGTTCTTC. Translating it yields CASSVAGGNNEQFF.